Listed below are T cell receptor beta chains from one sample, sequenced in a study of T-cell memory formation after mild COVID-19. TCRdb reprocessed the 5' RACE reads via MiXCR and lists one record per CDR3 protein. The table shows 300,000 to 350,000 distinct CDR3 sequences, with 12% to 15% occurring only once. Sequencing was done on a sample of PBMCs or a T cell subset sorted from them (not recorded which). Receptors were obtained from a man between 18 and 35 years old who had mild COVID-19 (a few samples of this study predate the infection). Cell type and time point are not known. CDR3s leave out the opening cysteine and the closing phenylalanine or tryptophan. Each record gives: V gene, CDR3 length, J gene, CDR3 protein.

v_call: TRBV29-1; cdr3_length: 12; j_call: TRBJ1-3; cdr3_aa: SVAGQGAGNTIY
v_call: TRBV7-2; cdr3_length: 12; j_call: TRBJ1-4; cdr3_aa: ASHTGEGAEKLF
v_call: TRBV7-2; cdr3_length: 12; j_call: TRBJ2-2; cdr3_aa: ASSASWNTGELF
v_call: TRBV18; cdr3_length: 10; j_call: TRBJ2-7; cdr3_aa: ASSPSGDEQY
v_call: TRBV6-5; cdr3_length: 12; j_call: TRBJ1-2; cdr3_aa: ASSYSNSGYGYT
v_call: TRBV9; cdr3_length: 15; j_call: TRBJ2-7; cdr3_aa: ASSARWGTAKVYEQY
v_call: TRBV6-6; cdr3_length: 13; j_call: TRBJ1-6; cdr3_aa: ASSYNDPGSSPLH
v_call: TRBV7-9; cdr3_length: 13; j_call: TRBJ2-3; cdr3_aa: ASSFSSGGADTQY
v_call: TRBV18; cdr3_length: 13; j_call: TRBJ1-1; cdr3_aa: ASSPVGGGHTEAF
v_call: TRBV29-1; cdr3_length: 12; j_call: TRBJ2-1; cdr3_aa: SASGTSGTYEQF
v_call: TRBV20-1; cdr3_length: 13; j_call: TRBJ2-4; cdr3_aa: SAAPPGGGKNIQY
v_call: TRBV9; cdr3_length: 12; j_call: TRBJ2-3; cdr3_aa: ASSVGPITDTQY
v_call: TRBV5-1; cdr3_length: 12; j_call: TRBJ1-1; cdr3_aa: ASSLDHGNTEAF
v_call: TRBV6-5; cdr3_length: 12; j_call: TRBJ1-1; cdr3_aa: ASTRGRLSTEAF
v_call: TRBV12-3/TRBV12-4; cdr3_length: 14; j_call: TRBJ1-3; cdr3_aa: ASSKGRLGSGNTIY
v_call: TRBV29-1; cdr3_length: 12; j_call: TRBJ2-1; cdr3_aa: SVRRAQNYNEQF
v_call: TRBV5-1; cdr3_length: 16; j_call: TRBJ2-7; cdr3_aa: ASSLGSKPLGETYEQY
v_call: TRBV12-3/TRBV12-4; cdr3_length: 12; j_call: TRBJ2-1; cdr3_aa: ASSWLAGHNEQF
v_call: TRBV19; cdr3_length: 12; j_call: TRBJ2-2; cdr3_aa: ASMSTLMAGELF
v_call: TRBV7-9; cdr3_length: 12; j_call: TRBJ2-1; cdr3_aa: ASSLMAPNNEQF
v_call: TRBV5-1; cdr3_length: 13; j_call: TRBJ2-3; cdr3_aa: ASSLARRYTDTQY
v_call: TRBV6-5; cdr3_length: 13; j_call: TRBJ1-2; cdr3_aa: ASSYSDGRNYGYT
v_call: TRBV5-1; cdr3_length: 13; j_call: TRBJ2-1; cdr3_aa: ASSSWGDPRSEQF
v_call: TRBV29-1; cdr3_length: 10; j_call: TRBJ2-2; cdr3_aa: SVYVGTGELF
v_call: TRBV7-2; cdr3_length: 11; j_call: TRBJ2-1; cdr3_aa: ASSFMGSGTSY
v_call: TRBV11-1; cdr3_length: 12; j_call: TRBJ1-6; cdr3_aa: ASSFTGGESPLH
v_call: TRBV29-1; cdr3_length: 10; j_call: TRBJ2-5; cdr3_aa: SVGDRGETQY
v_call: TRBV7-2; cdr3_length: 13; j_call: TRBJ2-5; cdr3_aa: ASSSQGTGKETQY
v_call: TRBV7-2; cdr3_length: 13; j_call: TRBJ1-2; cdr3_aa: ASSLVAGGFYGYT
v_call: TRBV20-1; cdr3_length: 13; j_call: TRBJ2-1; cdr3_aa: SARDSAGPYNEQF
v_call: TRBV7-3; cdr3_length: 12; j_call: TRBJ2-1; cdr3_aa: ASSLSGTYNEQF
v_call: TRBV6-1; cdr3_length: 13; j_call: TRBJ1-1; cdr3_aa: ASSEFRALNTEAF
v_call: TRBV12-5; cdr3_length: 12; j_call: TRBJ2-3; cdr3_aa: ASGRDSPTDTQY
v_call: TRBV3-1; cdr3_length: 11; j_call: TRBJ2-2; cdr3_aa: ASSPPPLGELF
v_call: TRBV11-2; cdr3_length: 11; j_call: TRBJ2-1; cdr3_aa: ASSFQTTIEQF
v_call: TRBV4-3; cdr3_length: 13; j_call: TRBJ1-2; cdr3_aa: ASSQDSGLNYGYT
v_call: TRBV14; cdr3_length: 13; j_call: TRBJ2-5; cdr3_aa: ASSQDLNSQETQY